Following are 20 T cell receptor beta chains from one sample sequenced in a study of blood T cell repertoires in COVID-19. Clones were sequenced by immunoSEQ multiplex PCR, and TCRdb holds only the in-frame ones, with some missing. The data show approximately 500,000 clones, 70% to 90% seen once. Sequencing was performed on peripheral blood. Receptors were obtained from a human donor in a cohort sampled during active COVID-19.

This rearrangement joins TRBV5-8 to TRBJ1-1; D unresolved. The CDR3 length is 14 residues. Germline assignment: CDR1 SGHTS and CDR2 YDEGEE. V dropped 3 bases and J dropped 1 base, with 10 bases sitting between them. The DNA of the CDR3 is TGTGCCAGCAGCTCAGGACTGGAGAACACTGAAGCTTTCTTT. It translates to CASSSGLENTEAFF.

This clone was counted a single time. The chain employs TRBV7-2 and TRBJ2-7; 8 bases line up with TRBD2. J was trimmed by 7 bases and V by 6 bases; bases with no gene match: 8. This CDR3 comprises 13 residues. Per germline, CDR1 SGHTA and CDR2 FQGNSA. The CDR3 DNA is TGTGCCAGCAGGATAGCGGGAACTCGGGAGCAGTACTTC. It specifies CASRIAGTREQYF. The entire variable domain, with the rest obtained from reference TRBV7-2 and TRBJ2-7, is as follows: GAGVSQSPSNKVTEKGKDVELRCDPISGHTALYWYRQSLGQGLEFLIYFQGNSAPDKSGLPSDRFSAERTGGSVSTLTIQRTQQEDSAVYLCASRIAGTREQYFGPGTRLTVT.

This chain links TRBV12-3 or TRBV12-4 with TRBJ1-2; no clear D. V dropped 2 bases and J dropped 8 bases, with 12 bases sitting between them. There are 13 residues in the CDR3. CDR3: CASSLTGSEGYTF. Here the CDR3 DNA reads TGTGCCAGCAGTTTAACCGGGTCTGAAGGCTACACCTTC.

A few counts support this clone. This same CDR3 is encoded by further DNA sequences in the sample. V gene TRBV10-1 combines with J gene TRBJ2-1; a possible D gene is TRBD2 (7 bases). The V gene's germline CDR1 is WNHNN and CDR2 SYGVQD (reference sequence). V was shortened by 3 bases and J by 3 bases, with 12 bases between the two germline ends. CDR3 length: 15 amino acids. This chain's CDR3 is CASSESGGGYNEQFF. CDR3 in DNA: TGCGCCAGCAGTGAATCGGGGGGCGGCTACAATGAGCAGTTCTTC.

The V and J genes are TRBV12-3 or TRBV12-4 and TRBJ1-6; D gene uncertain. The CDR3 extends over 13 amino acids. V was clipped by 2 bases and J by 9 bases, with 8 bases between them. CDR3 residues: CASSLYPGSPLHF. CDR3 coding DNA: TGTGCCAGCAGTTTATATCCCGGTTCACCCCTCCACTTT.

V gene TRBV6-5 combines with J gene TRBJ2-7; TRBD2 matches at 7 bases. The CDR3 covers 14 residues. The V gene's germline CDR1 is MNHEY and CDR2 SVGAGI. V lost 2 bases and J lost 3; bases outside the gene matches: 4. CDR3 region: CASSYGEGSYEQYF. CDR3 DNA: TGTGCCAGCAGTTACGGGGAGGGAAGCTACGAGCAGTACTTC.

This clone was counted a single time. CDR3 nucleotide sequence: TGTGCCACCAGTCCCACAACCTCGAACACCGGGGAGCTGTTTTTT. This gives the protein CATSPTTSNTGELFF. The V gene is TRBV24-1, the J gene TRBJ2-2, with D hard to call. The CDR3 spans 15 residues. CDR1 KGHDR and CDR2 SFDVKD come from the germline V gene. The V end was cut by 6 bases, the J end by 0 bases, with 10 bases between.

V is TRBV6-1 and J is TRBJ2-7, with TRBD1 matching over 10 bases. Germline CDR1 MNHNS, CDR2 SASEGT. This CDR3 contains 16 residues. The V segment lost 2 bases and the J segment 4 bases; nucleotides outside the gene matches: 8. DNA of the CDR3: TGTGCCAGCAGTGAACGAGTGGGGGACAGGGGTTACGAGCAGTACTTC. Encoded protein: CASSERVGDRGYEQYF.

The chain joins TRBV5-1 to TRBJ2-2, with TRBD2 as a possible D gene (5 bases). Germline V gene sequence: CDR1 SGHRS, CDR2 YFSETQ. This CDR3 has 13 residues. V lost 4 bases, J lost 5 bases, and 9 bases lay in between. CDR3 DNA sequence: TGCGCCAGCAGCCCGGACTCAACCGGGGAGCTGTTTTTT. Protein: CASSPDSTGELFF.

The chain is built from TRBV7-9 and TRBJ1-1, with no clear D. This CDR3 region has 15 residues. V dropped 5 bases and J dropped 6 bases, with 19 bases sitting between them. Germline-derived CDR1 and CDR2 are SEHNR and FQNEAQ (reference sequence). The chain's CDR3 is CASSLERIGRAEAFF. CDR3 coding DNA: TGTGCCAGCAGCCTAGAGAGGATCGGGAGGGCTGAAGCTTTCTTT.

The chain carries TRBV28 and TRBJ1-5; 7 bases map to TRBD1. V trimming: 3 bases; J trimming: 15 bases; junction bases outside the gene matches: 5. Germline values: CDR1 MDHEN, CDR2 SYDVKM. The CDR3 is 11 residues long. The DNA of the CDR3 is TGTGCCAGCAGTTTTAACGGACAGGTGCATTTT. Residues: CASSFNGQVHF.

This chain uses TRBV2 with TRBJ2-2; no definite D call. The CDR3 runs to 16 residues. Trimming removed 1 base from V and 4 bases from J, with 13 bases in between. Germline CDR1 and CDR2: SNHLY and FYNNEI. The CDR3 bases are TGTGCCAGCAGTGAAGGGCCGACTCCTTCCACCGGGGAGCTGTTTTTT. Protein product: CASSEGPTPSTGELFF.

Regarding this clone: Other DNA sequences in this sample translate to the same CDR3. The chain couples TRBV7-9 to TRBJ2-3; 9 bases are a match to TRBD2. Germline values: CDR1 SEHNR, CDR2 FQNEAQ (reference sequence). CDR3 length: 15 amino acids. V gave up 6 bases and J gave up 4 bases; unmatched junction bases: 8. In DNA form, the CDR3 reads TGTGCCAGCAGTTATAGCGGGAGCGTGGCAGATACGCAGTATTTT. This sequence encodes CASSYSGSVADTQYF.

The gene calls are TRBV5-1 and TRBJ1-6, with D perhaps matching TRBD1 (5 bases). The CDR3 runs to 16 residues. Germline assignment: CDR1 SGHRS and CDR2 YFSETQ. V was trimmed by 0 bases and J by 7 bases, leaving 14 bases between them. The CDR3 is CASSLGTKSLNSPLHF. Written as DNA, the CDR3 is TGCGCCAGCAGCTTGGGGACAAAATCGTTAAATTCACCCCTCCACTTT.

The chain employs TRBV27 and TRBJ1-2; D remains unclear. V lost 1 base and J 6 bases, leaving 15 bases between the germline ends. In germline, CDR1 is MNHEY, CDR2 SMNVEV (reference sequence). The CDR3 spans 15 residues. As DNA, the CDR3 is TGTGCCAGCAGTTTATATCCCGGGATAAGAGATGGCTACACCTTC. Translating gives CASSLYPGIRDGYTF.

The rearrangement links TRBV11-2 to TRBJ1-2, with 8 bases matching TRBD1. The J segment lost 5 bases and the V segment lost 5 bases, leaving 13 bases of the junction unmatched. CDR1 SGHAT and CDR2 FQNNGV come from the germline V gene. The CDR3 sequence is 16 residues long. The CDR3 loop reads CASSPGQGSVPYGYTF. The DNA for the CDR3 is TGTGCCAGCAGCCCTGGACAGGGATCCGTCCCTTATGGCTACACCTTC.

The rearrangement joins TRBV5-1 to TRBJ2-7; 9 nucleotides agree with TRBD1. The ends lost 0 bases at V and 7 bases at J; junction bases unmatched: 8. CDR1 is SGHRS and CDR2 is YFSETQ in the germline V gene. The length of the CDR3 is 15 residues. CDR3 sequence (DNA): TGCGCCAGCAGCTTGGGAGGGACAGGGCAAGGGGAGCAGTACTTC. Its protein is CASSLGGTGQGEQYF.

V usage is TRBV30 and J usage is TRBJ1-1, with TRBD1 matching 10 bases. The germline gives CDR1 GTSNPN, CDR2 SVGIG (reference sequence). V shed 5 bases, J shed 3 bases, and the junction held 6 bases outside the gene matches. The length of the CDR3 is 14 residues. CDR3 sequence reads: CAWESGTGDTEAFF. CDR3 nucleotides: TGTGCCTGGGAATCCGGGACAGGGGACACTGAAGCTTTCTTT.

The V call is TRBV6-2 or TRBV6-3, the J call TRBJ2-7; D might be TRBD1 (8 bases). The CDR3 contains 12 residues. Trimming cost V 5 bases and J 5 bases, with 10 bases left between them. Germline CDR1 MNHEY, CDR2 SVGEGT. The DNA of the CDR3 is TGTGCCAGCAGTACAGGGGGGGACGAGCAGTACTTC. Translating gives CASSTGGDEQYF.

This sequence joins TRBV11-2 and TRBJ1-2; 11 nucleotides line up with TRBD1. CDR3 length: 16 amino acids. Germline trimming cut 1 base from V and 1 base from J; bases unmatched to any gene: 2. Germline CDR1 and CDR2: SGHAT and FQNNGV. In nucleotides, the CDR3 is TGTGCCAGCAGCTTAGTAGGGACAGGGGGTAACTATGGCTACACCTTC. Translated: CASSLVGTGGNYGYTF.